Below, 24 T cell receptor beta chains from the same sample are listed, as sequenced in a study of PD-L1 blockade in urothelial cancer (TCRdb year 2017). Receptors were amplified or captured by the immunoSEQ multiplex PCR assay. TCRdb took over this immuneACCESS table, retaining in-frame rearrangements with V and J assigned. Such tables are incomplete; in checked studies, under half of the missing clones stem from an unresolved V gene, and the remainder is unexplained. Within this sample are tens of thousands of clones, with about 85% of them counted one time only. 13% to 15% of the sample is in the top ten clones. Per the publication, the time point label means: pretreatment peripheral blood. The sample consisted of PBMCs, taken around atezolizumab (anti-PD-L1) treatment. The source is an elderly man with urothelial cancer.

CDR3 nucleotides: TGTGCCAGCAGCGTAAGGGTCGGAGGGCGCGAGGGAGAGACCCAGTACTTC. Translating gives CASSVRVGGREGETQYF. This chain uses TRBV9 with TRBJ2-5; D is perhaps TRBD2 (6 bases). The V gene's germline CDR1 is SGDLS and CDR2 YYNGEE. V dropped 1 base and J dropped 4 bases, with 20 bases sitting between them. The CDR3 contains 17 residues.

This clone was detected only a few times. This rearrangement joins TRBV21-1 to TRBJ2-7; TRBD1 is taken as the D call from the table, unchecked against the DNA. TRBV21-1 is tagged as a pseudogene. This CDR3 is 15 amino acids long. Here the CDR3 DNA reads TGTGCCAGCAGCTGCCTCAGGGGCCCCTCCTACGAGCAGTACTTC. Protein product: CASSCLRGPSYEQYF.

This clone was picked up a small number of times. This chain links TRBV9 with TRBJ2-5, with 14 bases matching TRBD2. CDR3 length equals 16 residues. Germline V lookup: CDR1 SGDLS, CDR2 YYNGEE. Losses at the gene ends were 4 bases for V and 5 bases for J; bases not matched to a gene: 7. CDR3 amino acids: CASSTGLAGVGETQYF. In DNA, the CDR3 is TGTGCCAGCAGCACGGGACTAGCGGGAGTCGGGGAGACCCAGTACTTC.

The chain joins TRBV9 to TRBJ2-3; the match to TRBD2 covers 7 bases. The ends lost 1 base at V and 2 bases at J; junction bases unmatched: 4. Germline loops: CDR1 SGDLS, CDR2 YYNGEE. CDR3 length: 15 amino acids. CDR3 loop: CASSVQAGTTDTQYF. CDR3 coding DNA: TGTGCCAGCAGCGTACAAGCGGGGACCACAGATACGCAGTATTTT.

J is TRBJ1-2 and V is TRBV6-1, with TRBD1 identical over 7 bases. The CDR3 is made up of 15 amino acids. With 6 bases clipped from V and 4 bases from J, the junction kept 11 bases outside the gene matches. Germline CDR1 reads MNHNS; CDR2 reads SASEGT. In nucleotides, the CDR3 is TGTGCCAGCAGCTCATCCACCCGGGACAGCTATGGCTACACCTTC. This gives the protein CASSSSTRDSYGYTF.

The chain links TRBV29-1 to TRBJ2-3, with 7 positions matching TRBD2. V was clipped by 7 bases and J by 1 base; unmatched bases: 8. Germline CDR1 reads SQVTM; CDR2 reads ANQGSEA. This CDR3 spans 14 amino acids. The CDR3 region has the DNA TGCAGCGCCATCGGACTAGGGCGCACAGATACGCAGTATTTT. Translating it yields CSAIGLGRTDTQYF.

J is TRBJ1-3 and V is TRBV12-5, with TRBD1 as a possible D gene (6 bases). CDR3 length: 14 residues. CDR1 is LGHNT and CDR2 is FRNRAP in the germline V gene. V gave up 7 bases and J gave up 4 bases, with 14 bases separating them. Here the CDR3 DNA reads TGTGCTAGTGCTCTCGGGGGGCTCGGAAACACCATATATTTT. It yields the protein CASALGGLGNTIYF.

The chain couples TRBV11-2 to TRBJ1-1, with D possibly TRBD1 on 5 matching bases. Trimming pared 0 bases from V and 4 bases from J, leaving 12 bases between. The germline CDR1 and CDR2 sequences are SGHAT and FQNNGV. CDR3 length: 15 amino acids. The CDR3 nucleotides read TGTGCCAGCAGCTTAGAGGGGCGTGGGGCCACTGAAGCTTTCTTT. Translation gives CASSLEGRGATEAFF.

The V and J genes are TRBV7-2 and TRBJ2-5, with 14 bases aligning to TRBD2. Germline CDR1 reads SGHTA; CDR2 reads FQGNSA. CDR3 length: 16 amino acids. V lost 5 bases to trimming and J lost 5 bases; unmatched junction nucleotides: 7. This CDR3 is CASSPGLAGARETQYF. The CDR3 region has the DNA TGTGCCAGCAGCCCGGGACTAGCGGGAGCTAGGGAGACCCAGTACTTC.

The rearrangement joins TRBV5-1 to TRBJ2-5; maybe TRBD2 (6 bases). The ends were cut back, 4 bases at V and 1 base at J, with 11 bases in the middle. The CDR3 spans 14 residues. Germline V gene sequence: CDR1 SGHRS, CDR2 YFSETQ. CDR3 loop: CASSPGLTQETQYF. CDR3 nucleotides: TGCGCCAGCAGCCCGGGACTCACCCAAGAGACCCAGTACTTC.

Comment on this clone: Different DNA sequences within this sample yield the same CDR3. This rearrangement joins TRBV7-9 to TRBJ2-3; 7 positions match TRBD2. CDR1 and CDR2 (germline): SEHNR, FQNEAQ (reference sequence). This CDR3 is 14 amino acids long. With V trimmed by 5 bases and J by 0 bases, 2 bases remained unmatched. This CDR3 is CASSLSGSTDTQYF. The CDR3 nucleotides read TGTGCCAGCAGCCTTAGCGGGAGCACAGATACGCAGTATTTT. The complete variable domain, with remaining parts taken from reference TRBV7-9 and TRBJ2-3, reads DTGVSQNPRHKITKRGQNVTFRCDPISEHNRLYWYRQTLGQGPEFLTYFQNEAQLEKSRLLSDRFSAERPKGSFSTLEIQRTEQGDSAMYLCASSLSGSTDTQYFGPGTRLTVL.

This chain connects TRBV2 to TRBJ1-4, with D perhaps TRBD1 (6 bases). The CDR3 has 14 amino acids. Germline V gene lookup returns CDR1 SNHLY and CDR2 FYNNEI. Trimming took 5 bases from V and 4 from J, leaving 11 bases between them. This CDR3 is CASSSGQNNEKLFF. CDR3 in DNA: TGTGCCAGCAGTTCAGGACAGAATAATGAAAAACTGTTTTTT.

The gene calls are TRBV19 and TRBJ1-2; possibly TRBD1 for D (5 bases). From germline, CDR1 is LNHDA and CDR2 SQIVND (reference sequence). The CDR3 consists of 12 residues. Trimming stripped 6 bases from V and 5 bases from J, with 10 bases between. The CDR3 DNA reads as TGTGCCAGTAGATCATCAGGGTATGGCTACACCTTC. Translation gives CASRSSGYGYTF.

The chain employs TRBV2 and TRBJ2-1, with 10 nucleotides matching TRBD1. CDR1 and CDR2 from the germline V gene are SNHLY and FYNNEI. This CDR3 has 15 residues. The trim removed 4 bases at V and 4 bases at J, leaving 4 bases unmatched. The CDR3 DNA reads TGTGCCAGCAGTGTGTGGGACAGGGGATACAATGAGCAGTTCTTC. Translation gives CASSVWDRGYNEQFF.

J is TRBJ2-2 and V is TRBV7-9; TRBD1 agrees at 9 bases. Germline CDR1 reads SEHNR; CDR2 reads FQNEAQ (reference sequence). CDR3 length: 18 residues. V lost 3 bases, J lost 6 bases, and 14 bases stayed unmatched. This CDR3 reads CASSFSIPGQGLSGELFF. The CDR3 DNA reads TGTGCCAGCAGCTTCTCCATTCCGGGACAGGGTCTCTCCGGGGAGCTGTTTTTT.

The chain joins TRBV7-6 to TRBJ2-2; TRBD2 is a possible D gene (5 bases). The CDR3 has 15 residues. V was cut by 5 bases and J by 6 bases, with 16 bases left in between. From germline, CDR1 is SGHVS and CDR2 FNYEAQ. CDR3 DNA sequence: TGTGCCAGCAGCCGAGCCGGGAACGCGGCCGGGGAGCTGTTTTTT. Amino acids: CASSRAGNAAGELFF.

CDR3 in DNA: TGTGCCAGCAGCTTAGCCCTAGCGGGGGCCACCTACGAGCAGTACTTC. Translation gives CASSLALAGATYEQYF. The V call is TRBV7-2, the J call TRBJ2-7; 10 bases are shared with TRBD2. The junction had 4 bases not matched to a gene; V was cut back by 0 bases and J by 2 bases. The CDR3 is made up of 16 amino acids. CDR1 is SGHTA, CDR2 FQGNSA, per germline. The complete variable domain, with remaining parts taken from reference TRBV7-2 and TRBJ2-7, reads GAGVSQSPSNKVTEKGKDVELRCDPISGHTALYWYRQSLGQGLEFLIYFQGNSAPDKSGLPSDRFSAERTGGSVSTLTIQRTQQEDSAVYLCASSLALAGATYEQYFGPGTRLTVT.

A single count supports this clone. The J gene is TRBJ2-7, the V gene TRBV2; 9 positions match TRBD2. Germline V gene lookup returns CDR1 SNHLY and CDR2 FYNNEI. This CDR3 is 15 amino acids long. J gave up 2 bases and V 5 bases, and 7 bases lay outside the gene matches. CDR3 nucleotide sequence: TGTGCCAGCAGTCGGGACGCGGGAGGGGCCTACGAGCAGTACTTC. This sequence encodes CASSRDAGGAYEQYF.

The CDR3 nucleotides are TGTGCCAGTAGTCGCGGTGAAGGGGAACTCGGCAATCAGCCCCAGCATTTT. This sequence encodes CASSRGEGELGNQPQHF. The chain joins TRBV19 to TRBJ1-5; D is perhaps TRBD1 (5 bases). Trimming left V 5 bases short and J 2 bases short, with 19 bases between. The CDR3 runs to 17 residues. Germline V gene lookup returns CDR1 LNHDA and CDR2 SQIVND (reference sequence). The full variable domain, rest sourced from reference TRBV19 and TRBJ1-5, is DGGITQSPKYLFRKEGQNVTLSCEQNLNHDAMYWYRQDPGQGLRLIYYSQIVNDFQKGDIAEGYSVSREKKESFPLTVTSAQKNPTAFYLCASSRGEGELGNQPQHFGDGTRLSIL.

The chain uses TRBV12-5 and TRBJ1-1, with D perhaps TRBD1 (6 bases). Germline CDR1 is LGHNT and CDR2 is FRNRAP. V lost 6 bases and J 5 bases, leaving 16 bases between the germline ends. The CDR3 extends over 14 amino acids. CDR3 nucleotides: TGTGCTAGTGGGACGGAAGGGGGTGGGACTGAAGCTTTCTTT. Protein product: CASGTEGGGTEAFF. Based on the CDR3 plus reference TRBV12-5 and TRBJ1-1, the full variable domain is DARVTQTPRHKVTEMGQEVTMRCQPILGHNTVFWYRQTMMQGLELLAYFRNRAPLDDSGMPKDRFSAEMPDATLATLKIQPSEPRDSAVYFCASGTEGGGTEAFFGQGTRLTVV.

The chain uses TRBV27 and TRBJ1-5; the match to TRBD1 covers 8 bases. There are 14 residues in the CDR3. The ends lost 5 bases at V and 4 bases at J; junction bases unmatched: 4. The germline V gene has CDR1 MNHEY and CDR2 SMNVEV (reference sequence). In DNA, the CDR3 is TGTGCCAGCAGTATCCGGACAGGGAATCAGCCCCAGCATTTT. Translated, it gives CASSIRTGNQPQHF.

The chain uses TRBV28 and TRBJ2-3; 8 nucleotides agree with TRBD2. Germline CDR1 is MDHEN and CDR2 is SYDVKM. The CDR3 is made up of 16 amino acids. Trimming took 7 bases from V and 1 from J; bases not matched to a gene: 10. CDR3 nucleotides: TGTGCCAGCACCCCCGCGGGGGGCGAGGGCACAGATACGCAGTATTTT. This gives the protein CASTPAGGEGTDTQYF.

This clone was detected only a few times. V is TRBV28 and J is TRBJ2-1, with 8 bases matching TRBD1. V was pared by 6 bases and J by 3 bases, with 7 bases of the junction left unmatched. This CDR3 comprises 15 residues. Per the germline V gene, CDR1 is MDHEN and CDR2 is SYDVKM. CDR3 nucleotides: TGTGCCAGCAGCCGAGCCGGGACAGGCTACAATGAGCAGTTCTTC. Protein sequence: CASSRAGTGYNEQFF. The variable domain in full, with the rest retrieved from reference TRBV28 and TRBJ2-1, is DVKVTQSSRYLVKRTGEKVFLECVQDMDHENMFWYRQDPGLGLRLIYFSYDVKMKEKGDIPEGYSVSREKKERFSLILESASTNQTSMYLCASSRAGTGYNEQFFGPGTRLTVL.

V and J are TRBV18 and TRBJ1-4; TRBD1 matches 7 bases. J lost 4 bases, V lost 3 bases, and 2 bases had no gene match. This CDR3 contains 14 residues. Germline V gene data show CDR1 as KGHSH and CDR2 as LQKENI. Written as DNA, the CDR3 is TGTGCCAGCTCACCGGACAGGAGTAATGAAAAACTGTTTTTT. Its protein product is CASSPDRSNEKLFF. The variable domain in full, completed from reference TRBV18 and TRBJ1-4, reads NAGVMQNPRHLVRRRGQEARLRCSPMKGHSHVYWYRQLPEEGLKFMVYLQKENIIDESGMPKERFSAEFPKEGPSILRIQQVVRGDSAAYFCASSPDRSNEKLFFGSGTQLSVL.